This entry is about one T cell receptor beta chain. V lost 1 base to trimming and J lost 9 bases, with 16 bases between them. CDR1 and CDR2 (germline): SGHTA, FQGNSA. The CDR3 length is 15 residues. Profiled with immunoSEQ multiplex PCR; TCRdb holds only in-frame clones, not every one. The data contain approximately 88,000 clones, roughly 90% of them seen just once; the ten biggest clones take up 1.9%. This sample is part of a study of T cells in tuberculosis. Sorting used thawed, overnight-rested PBMC stained with anti-CD3, a viability dye and GMM-loaded CD1B tetramer. C32 glucose monomycolate from Rhodococcus equi was loaded onto the CD1B tetramers. Study-wide findings and caveats: Some low-affinity tetramer-binding T cells may be absent from this sample.

This clonotype originated in an adult woman with latent tuberculosis. The sample comprised CD1b-GMM tetramer-negative cells sorted from PBMCs. V usage is TRBV7-2 and J usage is TRBJ2-1; D ambiguous. The CDR3 DNA sequence: TGTGCCAGCAGCTTAGGAGGTCTAGTTTTCGGTGAGCAGTTCTTC. Residues: CASSLGGLVFGEQFF.